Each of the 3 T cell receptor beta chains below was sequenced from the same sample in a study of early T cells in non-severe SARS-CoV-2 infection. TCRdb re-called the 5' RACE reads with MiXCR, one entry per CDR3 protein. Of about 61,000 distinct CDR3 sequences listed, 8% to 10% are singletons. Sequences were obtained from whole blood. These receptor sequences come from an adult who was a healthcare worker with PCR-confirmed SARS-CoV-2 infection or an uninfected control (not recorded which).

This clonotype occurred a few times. The CDR3 region has the DNA TGCGCCAGCAGTGAATCCGGGGTCATCACAGATACGCAGTATTTT. Amino acids: CASSESGVITDTQYF. The chain carries TRBV10-2 and TRBJ2-3; D might be TRBD2 (5 bases). This CDR3 has 15 residues. Trimming shortened V by 3 bases and J by 2 bases, and 12 bases separated the two germline ends. CDR1 WSHSY and CDR2 SAAADI come from the germline V gene.

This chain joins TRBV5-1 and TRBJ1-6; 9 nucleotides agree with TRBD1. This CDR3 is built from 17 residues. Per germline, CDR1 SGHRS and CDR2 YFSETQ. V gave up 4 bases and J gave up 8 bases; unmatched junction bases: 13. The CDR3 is CASSRLIQGAEDSPLHF. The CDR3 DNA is TGCGCCAGCAGCCGACTAATACAGGGGGCTGAGGATTCACCCCTCCACTTT.

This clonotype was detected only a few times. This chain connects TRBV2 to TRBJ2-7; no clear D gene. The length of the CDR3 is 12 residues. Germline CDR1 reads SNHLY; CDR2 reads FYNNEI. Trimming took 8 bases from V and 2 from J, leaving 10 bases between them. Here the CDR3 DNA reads TGTGCCAGCCGGTCGAGAGCCTACGAGCAGTACGTC. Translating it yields CASRSRAYEQYV.